This TCR beta chain was sequenced in a study of cytomegalovirus exposure and HLA in healthy donors. Study-wide results and caveats: Evidence from a later analysis indicated that most CMV-associated TCR beta chains looked HLA-restricted. Immune exposure information comprised only CMV serostatus. Analyzed later, association rates of TCRs varied across HLA loci, with DRB1 most and HLA-C fewest.

Turning to this clone: No antigen is known for it.

The CDR3 contains 16 residues. Germline trimming cut 5 bases from V and 8 bases from J; bases unmatched to any gene: 15. Per the germline V gene, CDR1 is SGHTA and CDR2 is FQGTGA. Use of 60 Vbeta and 13 Jbeta primers characterized the PCR. Sequenced by immunoSEQ multiplex PCR; TCRdb stores in-frame clones only, minus some. Of approximately 150,000 clones listed, 65% to 85% were seen once; the top ten hold roughly 1.4%. The donors, nominally healthy at sampling, likely had unrecorded immune exposures. Sequencing used PBMCs. The TCR was taken from a man in his fifties in good health and CMV-seropositive. The V gene is TRBV7-3, the J gene TRBJ2-1, with TRBD2 matching over 7 bases. CDR3 amino acids: CASSPTSLAERDEQFF. The CDR3 DNA is TGTGCCAGCAGCCCCACATCCCTAGCGGAGAGGGATGAGCAGTTCTTC.